The 27 T cell receptor beta chains below were found in one sample sequenced in a study of OX40 agonist ivuxolimab in advanced cancers. Receptors were amplified or captured by the immunoSEQ multiplex PCR assay. In its TCRdb copy, this immuneACCESS table keeps in-frame sequences only and misses some clones. Where compared with another copy, unresolved V genes explain less than half of these, and the others have no known cause. For this sample the table gives 70,000 to 95,000 clones, of which over 75% were detected only once. Together, the top ten hold 4.1% of the sample. The material was CD4+ or CD8+ T cells sorted from blood, obtained in a trial of the OX40 agonist ivuxolimab. The receptors derive from an adult with an advanced solid tumor such as melanoma, head and neck, liver or kidney cancer.

The chain carries TRBV5-5 and TRBJ1-3; TRBD1 matches at 9 bases. CDR1 SGHKS and CDR2 YYEKEE come from the germline V gene (reference sequence). Trimming cost V 0 bases and J 0 bases; bases outside gene matches: 1. The length of the CDR3 is 16 residues. The CDR3 loop is CASSLVTGGSGNTIYF. The CDR3 DNA follows: TGTGCCAGCAGCTTGGTGACAGGGGGCTCTGGAAACACCATATATTTT. Full variable domain (missing parts from reference TRBV5-5 and TRBJ1-3): DAGVTQSPTHLIKTRGQQVTLRCSPISGHKSVSWYQQVLGQGPQFIFQYYEKEERGRGNFPDRFSARQFPNYSSELNVNALLLGDSALYLCASSLVTGGSGNTIYFGEGSWLTVV.

CDR3 in amino acids: CGSGQISGNTIYF. CDR3 sequence (DNA): TGTGGGTCCGGGCAAATCTCTGGAAACACCATATATTTT. The V call is TRBV6-5, the J call TRBJ1-3; D gene ambiguous. In germline, CDR1 is MNHEY, CDR2 SVGAGI. CDR3 length: 13 amino acids.

The chain combines TRBV19 with TRBJ1-5, with 7 bases fitting TRBD1. With V trimmed by 4 bases and J by 0 bases, 3 bases remained unmatched. Germline V lookup: CDR1 LNHDA, CDR2 SQIVND (reference sequence). The CDR3 sequence is 15 residues long. CDR3 protein: CASSRDSNSNQPQHF. CDR3 sequence (DNA): TGTGCCAGTAGTAGGGACAGTAATAGCAATCAGCCCCAGCATTTT.

This clone was seen a handful of times. The same CDR3 arises from other DNA sequences in this sample as well. The chain links TRBV5-1 to TRBJ2-2; TRBD1 matches at 9 bases. Per germline, CDR1 SGHRS and CDR2 YFSETQ. V trimming: 4 bases; J trimming: 4 bases; junction bases outside the gene matches: 2. The CDR3 covers 14 residues. In DNA, the CDR3 is TGCGCCAGCAGCCTGGACAGGGGCACCGGGGAGCTGTTTTTT. This codes for CASSLDRGTGELFF.

The V call is TRBV28, the J call TRBJ1-6; 8 positions agree with TRBD1. Germline trimming cut 8 bases from V and 6 bases from J; bases unmatched to any gene: 9. CDR1 is MDHEN, CDR2 SYDVKM, per germline. The CDR3 is 15 amino acids. The CDR3 loop reads CASLGDDRGNSPLHF. The CDR3 DNA follows: TGTGCCAGCCTGGGGGACGACAGGGGTAATTCACCCCTCCACTTT.

The chain is built from TRBV15 and TRBJ1-2; D is undetermined. CDR3 length equals 15 residues. The germline V and J ends were trimmed by 0 bases and 1 base, with 9 bases remaining between them. Germline lookup yields CDR1 LNHNV and CDR2 YYDKDF (reference sequence). As DNA, the CDR3 is TGTGCCACCAGCAGAGATCGGGGTGGTAACTATGGCTACACCTTC. It encodes CATSRDRGGNYGYTF.

There are a few counts of this clone. This chain links TRBV5-1 with TRBJ2-5; 13 bases match TRBD2. The V and J ends lost 3 bases and 4 bases, in that order; junction bases with no gene match: 6. This CDR3 is built from 16 residues. Germline V gives CDR1 SGHRS, CDR2 YFSETQ. CDR3 protein: CASSSGTSGILETQYF. The CDR3, as DNA: TGCGCCAGCAGCTCTGGGACTAGCGGGATACTAGAGACCCAGTACTTC.

This chain uses TRBV11-2 with TRBJ2-5; tentative D call: TRBD2 (6 bases). V lost 1 base, J lost 1 base, and 13 bases lay in between. Germline loops: CDR1 SGHAT, CDR2 FQNNGV. The CDR3 sequence is 16 residues long. This CDR3 reads CASSLVGGGGQETQYF. The CDR3 DNA reads as TGTGCCAGCAGCTTAGTGGGGGGAGGTGGCCAAGAGACCCAGTACTTC.

The J gene is TRBJ2-5, the V gene TRBV6-1; no firm D call. V was clipped by 2 bases and J by 2 bases, with 12 bases between them. Germline assignment: CDR1 MNHNS and CDR2 SASEGT. The length of the CDR3 is 15 residues. The CDR3 here is CASSETHGLQETQYF. CDR3 DNA: TGTGCCAGCAGTGAAACCCACGGTTTACAAGAGACCCAGTACTTC.

The chain couples TRBV6-6 to TRBJ2-7; tentatively, D is TRBD1 or TRBD2 (5 bases each). The germline V and J ends were trimmed by 0 bases and 7 bases, with 13 bases remaining between them. Germline values: CDR1 MNHNY, CDR2 SVGAGI (reference sequence). This CDR3 region has 14 residues. The CDR3 here is CASSYSRGVEEQYF. CDR3 in DNA: TGTGCCAGCAGTTACTCAAGGGGAGTGGAGGAGCAGTACTTC.

This clone was observed a handful of times. This chain joins TRBV6-1 and TRBJ2-3, with 8 bases matching TRBD2. Looked up from germline, CDR1 is MNHNS and CDR2 is SASEGT. The CDR3 is made up of 14 amino acids. Trimming took 10 bases from V and 5 from J; bases not matched to a gene: 11. CDR3 DNA sequence: TGTGCCACCAGACTGGGTAGCGGGGTAGATACGCAGTATTTT. It specifies CATRLGSGVDTQYF.

The V and J genes are TRBV5-1 and TRBJ2-1; 9 nucleotides line up with TRBD1. Per the germline V gene, CDR1 is SGHRS and CDR2 is YFSETQ. This CDR3 region has 15 residues. Trimming took 3 bases from V and 8 from J; bases not matched to a gene: 9. CDR3 loop: CASSSPGQGTYEQFF. The CDR3 nucleotides read TGCGCCAGCAGCTCACCGGGACAGGGTACCTATGAGCAGTTCTTC.

This sequence joins TRBV28 and TRBJ1-3; the D is unclear. This CDR3 is 13 amino acids long. Germline V CDR1 and CDR2: MDHEN, SYDVKM. V was shortened by 6 bases and J by 4 bases, with 10 bases between the two germline ends. This chain's CDR3 is CASRDSGGNTIYF. The DNA for the CDR3 is TGTGCCAGCAGGGACTCTGGCGGAAACACCATATATTTT.

This clone was seen just once. The V and J genes are TRBV6-5 and TRBJ2-1; TRBD2 matches at 9 bases. CDR3 length: 15 amino acids. V dropped 2 bases and J dropped 7; count of bases not matched to a gene: 6. Germline V gene data show CDR1 as MNHEY and CDR2 as SVGAGI. The CDR3 protein is CASSYGRLAVNEQFF. The DNA of the CDR3 is TGTGCCAGCAGTTACGGCAGACTAGCGGTGAATGAGCAGTTCTTC.

This clone has a handful of counts. The rearrangement joins TRBV11-3 to TRBJ1-1; D may be TRBD1 (5 bases). Trimming removed 5 bases from V and 7 bases from J, with 14 bases in between. Looked up from germline, CDR1 is SGHNT and CDR2 is YENEEA. The CDR3 length is 13 residues. CDR3 loop: CASSAGTASEAFF. In nucleotides, the CDR3 is TGTGCCAGCAGCGCCGGGACTGCAAGTGAAGCTTTCTTT.

About this clone: Other nucleotide sequences from this sample produce the same CDR3. The V gene is TRBV19, the J gene TRBJ2-3; D may be TRBD2 (6 bases). The V and J ends lost 1 base and 6 bases respectively, with 11 bases between them. The CDR3 is made up of 14 amino acids. Germline V gives CDR1 LNHDA, CDR2 SQIVND (reference sequence). This chain's CDR3 is CASSIALAHDTQYF. The CDR3 DNA sequence: TGTGCCAGTAGTATAGCGCTAGCGCATGATACGCAGTATTTT.

This clone came up once. The chain joins TRBV10-3 to TRBJ1-1; 10 nucleotides agree with TRBD1. Losses at the gene ends were 0 bases for V and 5 bases for J; bases not matched to a gene: 3. This CDR3 is 15 amino acids long. Looked up from germline, CDR1 is ENHRY and CDR2 is SYGVKD. The CDR3 DNA follows: TGTGCCATCAGTGAGTCAGACAGGGGGCGAACTGAAGCTTTCTTT. As protein: CAISESDRGRTEAFF.

The chain combines TRBV9 with TRBJ2-1, with D perhaps TRBD2 (5 bases). The CDR3 contains 15 residues. Germline assignment: CDR1 SGDLS and CDR2 YYNGEE. Trimming pared 0 bases from V and 7 bases from J, leaving 14 bases between. CDR3 DNA sequence: TGTGCCAGCAGCGTAGGGGTAGATTCGGGGAATGAGCAGTTCTTC. Encoded protein: CASSVGVDSGNEQFF. The full variable domain, completed using reference TRBV9 and TRBJ2-1, is DSGVTQTPKHLITATGQRVTLRCSPRSGDLSVYWYQQSLDQGLQFLIQYYNGEERAKGNILERFSAQQFPDLHSELNLSSLELGDSALYFCASSVGVDSGNEQFFGPGTRLTVL.

The chain combines TRBV6-1 with TRBJ2-7; D gene uncertain. The V and J ends lost 6 bases and 0 bases respectively, with 15 bases between them. The CDR3 is made up of 15 amino acids. Germline assignment: CDR1 MNHNS and CDR2 SASEGT. CDR3 loop: CASRGWTESSYEQYF. DNA of the CDR3: TGTGCCAGCAGGGGTTGGACGGAAAGCTCCTACGAGCAGTACTTC.

The chain has TRBV19 and TRBJ1-2; 7 nucleotides match TRBD1. Germline V CDR1 and CDR2: LNHDA, SQIVND (reference sequence). J gave up 8 bases and V 5 bases, and 5 bases lay outside the gene matches. The length of the CDR3 is 12 residues. The CDR3 bases are TGTGCCAGTAGTGGGAGGACAGGCGGCTACACCTTC. It specifies CASSGRTGGYTF. Full variable domain (outside the CDR3, taken from reference TRBV19 and TRBJ1-2): DGGITQSPKYLFRKEGQNVTLSCEQNLNHDAMYWYRQDPGQGLRLIYYSQIVNDFQKGDIAEGYSVSREKKESFPLTVTSAQKNPTAFYLCASSGRTGGYTFGSGTRLTVV.

The chain combines TRBV5-1 with TRBJ2-1; 11 bases match TRBD2. CDR3 size: 16 residues. The ends lost 4 bases at V and 6 bases at J; junction bases unmatched: 9. CDR1 is SGHRS and CDR2 is YFSETQ in the germline V gene. The CDR3 region is CASSPFLAGGPNEQFF. The CDR3 DNA reads TGCGCCAGCAGCCCATTTTTAGCGGGAGGGCCCAATGAGCAGTTCTTC.

The gene calls are TRBV7-9 and TRBJ2-5; 10 bases fit TRBD2. Germline V gene sequence: CDR1 SEHNR, CDR2 FQNEAQ (reference sequence). CDR3 length equals 15 residues. V gave up 1 base and J gave up 5 bases; unmatched junction bases: 4. CDR3 coding DNA: TGTGCCAGCAGCTTAGATCTAGCGGGAGAGGAGACCCAGTACTTC. Encoded protein: CASSLDLAGEETQYF.

The chain links TRBV6-5 to TRBJ2-7, with D possibly TRBD2 on 6 matching bases. There are 15 residues in the CDR3. Looked up from germline, CDR1 is MNHEY and CDR2 is SVGAGI. Trimming took off 4 bases at V and 0 bases at J, with 13 bases between the two ends. The CDR3 bases are TGTGCCAGCAGTTCCACTAGCCTGAGCTCCTACGAGCAGTACTTC. It translates to CASSSTSLSSYEQYF.

The chain carries TRBV2 and TRBJ2-7; a weak D match, TRBD2 (5 bases). The germline CDR1 and CDR2 sequences are SNHLY and FYNNEI. Trimming pared 7 bases from V and 3 bases from J, leaving 13 bases between. The CDR3 has 13 residues. The CDR3 spells CASNYQAGYEQYF. The CDR3 nucleotides read TGTGCCAGCAACTACCAGGCGGGCTACGAGCAGTACTTC.

This rearrangement joins TRBV5-1 to TRBJ2-5, with TRBD2 matching 8 bases. CDR1 and CDR2 from the germline V gene are SGHRS and YFSETQ. V shed 4 bases and J 2 bases; nucleotides not matched to a gene: 7. The CDR3 consists of 15 residues. CDR3 nucleotides: TGCGCCAGCAGCCCCGTCGTAGCGGGGCAAGAGACCCAGTACTTC. Translation gives CASSPVVAGQETQYF.

The V and J genes are TRBV6-6 and TRBJ2-7, with D possibly being TRBD1 (7 bases). V gave up 6 bases and J gave up 4 bases, with 16 bases separating them. The germline CDR1 and CDR2 sequences are MNHNY and SVGAGI (reference sequence). This CDR3 spans 14 amino acids. DNA for the CDR3: TGTGCCAGCAGCAACTCAGGGGGGCCTTACGAGCAGTACTTC. Translating gives CASSNSGGPYEQYF.

V usage is TRBV6-1 and J usage is TRBJ1-4, with D possibly being TRBD1 (6 bases). CDR1 MNHNS and CDR2 SASEGT come from the germline V gene. This CDR3 is built from 15 residues. Trimming pared 5 bases from V and 7 bases from J, leaving 17 bases between. Here the CDR3 DNA reads TGTGCCAGCAGTTTTTCTGGGACACAGGGTGAAAAACTGTTTTTT. Its protein is CASSFSGTQGEKLFF.